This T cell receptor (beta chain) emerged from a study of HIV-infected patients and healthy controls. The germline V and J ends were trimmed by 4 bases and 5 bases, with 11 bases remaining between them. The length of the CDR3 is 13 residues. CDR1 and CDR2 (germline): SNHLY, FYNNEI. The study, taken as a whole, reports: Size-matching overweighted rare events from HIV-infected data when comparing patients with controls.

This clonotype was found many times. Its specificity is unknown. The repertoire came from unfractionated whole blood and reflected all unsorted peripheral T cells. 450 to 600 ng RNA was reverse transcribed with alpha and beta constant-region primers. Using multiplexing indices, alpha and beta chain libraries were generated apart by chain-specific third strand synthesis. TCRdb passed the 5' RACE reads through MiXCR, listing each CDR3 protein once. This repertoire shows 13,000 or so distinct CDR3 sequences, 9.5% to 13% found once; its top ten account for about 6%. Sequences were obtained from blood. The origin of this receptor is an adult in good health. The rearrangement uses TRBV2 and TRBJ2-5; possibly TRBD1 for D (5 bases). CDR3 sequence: CASSVGHRETQYF. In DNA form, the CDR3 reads TGTGCCAGCAGTGTTGGACACCGGGAGACCCAGTACTTC. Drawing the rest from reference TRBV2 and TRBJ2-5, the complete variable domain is EPEVTQTPSHQVTQMGQEVILRCVPISNHLYFYWYRQILGQKVEFLVSFYNNEISEKSEIFDDQFSVERPDGSNFTLKIRSTKLEDSAMYFCASSVGHRETQYFGPGTRLLVL.